This entry lists 2 T cell receptor beta chains sequenced from one sample in a study of early T cells in non-severe SARS-CoV-2 infection (dated by TCRdb to 2020 to 2023). The library was built by means of 5' RACE. Sequencer: NextSeq 500. TCRdb reprocessed the public reads (quality trimming at Q25 with fastp, clone calling with MiXCR) and kept in-frame beta chains. Rows matching on CDR3 protein sequence are summarized as one entry with the most common DNA and genes. The sample table holds 76,000 or so distinct CDR3 sequences, of which roughly 10% were seen once. The ten largest make up approximately 4.8% of the sample. The sample consisted of whole blood. These receptors all stem from an adult who was a healthcare worker with PCR-confirmed SARS-CoV-2 infection or an uninfected control (not recorded which).

This clonotype occurred a few times. V usage is TRBV4-3 and J usage is TRBJ1-6, with TRBD1 matching over 7 bases. CDR1 is LGHNA and CDR2 is YSLEER in the germline V gene. With V trimmed by 3 bases and J by 12 bases, 14 bases remained unmatched. This CDR3 has 16 residues. CDR3: CASSHSSGAGGRPLHF. Written as DNA, the CDR3 is TGCGCCAGCAGCCACTCAAGCGGGGCAGGGGGTCGACCCCTCCACTTT.

This clonotype was picked up many times. The chain links TRBV25-1 to TRBJ2-1; 8 nucleotides agree with TRBD2. V dropped 1 base and J dropped 8; count of bases not matched to a gene: 7. CDR3 length equals 15 residues. Germline V gene lookup returns CDR1 MGHDK and CDR2 SYGVNS. This chain's CDR3 is CASSEFNGGAYEQFF. CDR3 DNA: TGTGCCAGCAGTGAATTCAACGGGGGGGCCTATGAGCAGTTCTTC.